This T cell receptor beta chain was recorded in a study of T cells after yellow fever vaccination. Points on this clonotype: Its antigen is undetermined.

Regarding the study as a whole: The secondary response was weaker but peaked faster, day 5 versus 15. Post-booster repertoires again held most primary-vaccination clones (96% CD4, 88% CD8).

The 5'RACE template-switching step produced TCR cDNA and added a universal primer site and UMIs. A single record per CDR3 protein comes from TCRdb applying MiXCR to the 5' RACE reads. The sample shows a few hundred thousand distinct CDR3 sequences, 8.5% to 9% of them seen only once. The germline V gene encodes CDR1 SQVTM and CDR2 ANQGSEA. The CDR3 spans 14 residues. V was clipped by 1 base and J by 4 bases; unmatched bases: 3. This sequence was found in a man between 18 and 29 years old who received the YFV17D yellow fever vaccine. This rearrangement joins TRBV29-1 to TRBJ2-7; 11 bases map to TRBD2. This material consisted of PBMCs, taken on the day of the first yellow fever vaccination. CDR3 region: CSVEAPSGGYEQYF. The CDR3 DNA reads as TGCAGCGTTGAAGCCCCTAGCGGGGGGTACGAGCAGTACTTC.